This TCR beta chain originates from a study of T cells in Graves' hyperthyroidism and ophthalmopathy. The CDR3 regions of TCR beta were amplified from RNA transcripts. First-round RT-PCR targeting the TCR CDR3 was performed with the HTBI primer set. TCRdb itself ran the multiplex PCR reads through MiXCR, one entry per CDR3 protein. The repertoire includes about 270,000 distinct CDR3 sequences, 20% to 25% of them detected once, and around 60% sits in the top ten. Orbital computed tomography, thyroid ultrasound, serum thyroxine and TRAb, and clinical symptoms together informed the diagnoses. The study's findings and limits: Appearing also in blood were most of the thyroid clonotypes expanded above 0.001. Before onset, ophthalmopathy was predicted by the model a median approximately 6.6 months earlier.

Notes on this clonotype: Its antigen is as yet unknown.

Sequencing input: blood. The TCR sequence derives from a man under 40 with Graves' ophthalmopathy.

CDR3 amino acids: CASSPSATNYGYTF. As DNA, the CDR3 is TGTGCCAGCAGCCCGAGTGCAACTAACTATGGCTACACCTTC. J is TRBJ1-2 and V is TRBV3-1; D gene unclear. The germline V and J ends were trimmed by 4 bases and 0 bases, with 9 bases remaining between them. Germline CDR1 and CDR2: LGHDT and YNNKEL (reference sequence). The CDR3 runs 14 residues.